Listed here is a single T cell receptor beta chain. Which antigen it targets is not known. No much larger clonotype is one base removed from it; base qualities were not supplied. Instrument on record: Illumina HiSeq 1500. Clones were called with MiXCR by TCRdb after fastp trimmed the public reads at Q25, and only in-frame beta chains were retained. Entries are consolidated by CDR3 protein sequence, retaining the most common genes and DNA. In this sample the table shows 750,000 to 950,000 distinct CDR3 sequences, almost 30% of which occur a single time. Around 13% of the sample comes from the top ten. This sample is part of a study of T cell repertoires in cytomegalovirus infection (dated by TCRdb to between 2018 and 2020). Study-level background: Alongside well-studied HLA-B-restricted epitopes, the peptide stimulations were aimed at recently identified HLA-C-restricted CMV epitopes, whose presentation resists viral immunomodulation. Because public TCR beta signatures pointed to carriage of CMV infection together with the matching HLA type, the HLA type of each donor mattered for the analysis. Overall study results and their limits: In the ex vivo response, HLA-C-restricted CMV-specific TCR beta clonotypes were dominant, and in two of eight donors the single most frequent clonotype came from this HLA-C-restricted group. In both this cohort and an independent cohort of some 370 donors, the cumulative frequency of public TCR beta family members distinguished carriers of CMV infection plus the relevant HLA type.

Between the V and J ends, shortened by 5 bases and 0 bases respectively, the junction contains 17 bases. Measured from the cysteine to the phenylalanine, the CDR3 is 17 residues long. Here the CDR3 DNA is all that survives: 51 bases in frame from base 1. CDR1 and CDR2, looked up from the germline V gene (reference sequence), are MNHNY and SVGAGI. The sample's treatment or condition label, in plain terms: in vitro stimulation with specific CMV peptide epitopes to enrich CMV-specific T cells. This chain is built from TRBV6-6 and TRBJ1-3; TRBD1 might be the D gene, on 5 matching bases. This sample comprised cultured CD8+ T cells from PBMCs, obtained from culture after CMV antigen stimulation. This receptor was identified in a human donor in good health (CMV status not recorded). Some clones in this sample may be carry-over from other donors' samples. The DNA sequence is TGTGCCAGCAGTCTTCCGGCCGGGGGTAGCTCTGGAAACACCATATATTTT. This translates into CASSLPAGGSSGNTIYF.